This TCR beta chain originates from a study of CD8+CD57+ T cells in acquired aplastic anemia. Study in general: The DNA of sorted CD4+ and CD8+ cells averaged roughly 3.2 ug.

Study outcomes and limitations: Significance was not reached for CD8+ Simpson's diversity between patients and controls. Found in both controls and patients were twenty-nine CD8+ CDR3 sequences.

Flow cytometry had shown expanded CD8+CD57+ cells in the patients chosen for sequencing. The diagnosis in all patients was severe acquired aplastic anemia. Researchers used genomic DNA as the template to profile TCR beta VDJ and CDR3. TCRdb called the reads again in MiXCR, with one record for every CDR3 protein. The table includes about half a million distinct CDR3 sequences, approximately 33% detected once. This CDR3 has 13 residues. Deletions cut 7 bases from V and 2 bases from J, with 10 bases between. Germline V gene sequence: CDR1 SNHLY, CDR2 FYNNEI. Points on this clonotype: The antigen remains unidentified.

The chain joins TRBV2 to TRBJ2-3; no definite D call. The sequence was collected from a human donor with aplastic anemia. The sample taken for sequencing was sorted CD4+, CD8+, or CD8+CD57+ T cells (not recorded which) from PBMCs. The CDR3 loop reads CASNKGTTDTQYF. Here the CDR3 DNA reads TGTGCCAGCAACAAAGGCACCACAGATACGCAGTATTTT.